What follows are 17 T cell receptor beta chains derived from one specimen sequenced in a study of T cells in localized non-small cell lung cancer (dated by TCRdb to about 2020). The library was made by the immunoSEQ multiplex PCR assay. Drawn from immuneACCESS, this table holds only the in-frame rearrangements with V and J called that TCRdb kept. Clones are partly lost; checked studies trace under half to an unresolved V gene and leave the rest unexplained. The sample includes 3,000 to 4,000 clones, with around 28% observed a single time. The ten largest account for approximately 15% of the sample. The material was lung tumor tissue, obtained before any cancer treatment. These receptors all stem from a female donor of 60 years or more with stage I lung adenocarcinoma.

This clone has a handful of counts. V is TRBV15 and J is TRBJ2-5, with 8 nucleotides matching TRBD1. The V segment lost 2 bases and the J segment 4 bases; nucleotides outside the gene matches: 15. This CDR3 has 18 residues. Germline lookup yields CDR1 LNHNV and CDR2 YYDKDF (reference sequence). The CDR3 region is CATSRTFGDRRRIETQYF. CDR3 bases: TGTGCCACCAGCAGAACGTTTGGGGACAGGAGAAGGATAGAGACCCAGTACTTC.

The rearrangement joins TRBV11-3 to TRBJ1-1, with D maybe TRBD1 (6 bases). This CDR3 has 15 amino acids. V gave up 6 bases and J gave up 3 bases, with 17 bases separating them. Germline CDR1 reads SGHNT; CDR2 reads YENEEA. CDR3 amino acids: CASRQQGLGDTEAFF. In DNA form, the CDR3 reads TGTGCCAGCAGACAACAGGGTCTGGGGGACACTGAAGCTTTCTTT.

This clone was detected only a few times. This CDR3 reads CASSSSGTGKSAMETQYF. The DNA for the CDR3 is TGTGCCAGCAGCTCATCCGGGACAGGGAAGTCAGCAATGGAGACCCAGTACTTC. The rearrangement uses TRBV11-3 and TRBJ2-5, with 9 bases matching TRBD1. Germline CDR1 and CDR2: SGHNT and YENEEA. V dropped 4 bases and J dropped 5; count of bases not matched to a gene: 17. This CDR3 spans 18 amino acids. Together with reference TRBV11-3 and TRBJ2-5, the CDR3 gives the full variable domain: EAGVVQSPRYKIIEKKQPVAFWCNPISGHNTLYWYLQNLGQGPELLIRYENEEAVDDSQLPKDRFSAERLKGVDSTLKIQPAELGDSAVYLCASSSSGTGKSAMETQYFGPGTRLLVL.

V usage is TRBV6-8 and J usage is TRBJ2-7; the match to TRBD1 covers 8 bases. CDR1 is MNHGY, CDR2 SAAAGT, per germline. J was trimmed by 2 bases and V by 0 bases; bases with no gene match: 0. The CDR3 covers 14 residues. The CDR3 loop reads CASSYSTGAYEQYF. The DNA of the CDR3 is TGTGCCAGCAGTTACTCGACAGGGGCCTACGAGCAGTACTTC.

The J gene is TRBJ1-3, the V gene TRBV30; D is ambiguous. The germline gives CDR1 GTSNPN, CDR2 SVGIG (reference sequence). Between the trimmed V and J ends, which lost 4 bases and 4 bases, there was a span of 5 bases. CDR3 length equals 11 residues. The CDR3 is CAWKMGNTIYF. DNA of the CDR3: TGTGCCTGGAAAATGGGAAACACCATATATTTT.

This chain uses TRBV6-8 with TRBJ2-7, with D unclear. The CDR3 spans 12 residues. Between the trimmed V and J ends, which lost 2 bases and 2 bases, there was a span of 4 bases. Germline CDR1 is MNHGY and CDR2 is SAAAGT. CDR3 nucleotide sequence: TGTGCCAGCAGTTACCCACCCTACGAGCAGTACTTC. Residues: CASSYPPYEQYF.

V usage is TRBV4-1 and J usage is TRBJ2-7; D unclear. V was clipped by 0 bases and J by 0 bases, with 12 bases between them. CDR1 and CDR2 (germline): MGHRA, YSYEKL. The CDR3 spans 16 residues. The CDR3 region is CASSQDGGLGSYEQYF. CDR3 DNA sequence: TGCGCCAGCAGCCAAGATGGCGGCTTAGGCTCCTACGAGCAGTACTTC.

The chain couples TRBV30 to TRBJ1-1; D unclear. V dropped 0 bases and J dropped 1 base, with 9 bases sitting between them. This CDR3 comprises 14 residues. Germline CDR1 and CDR2: GTSNPN and SVGIG (reference sequence). The CDR3 sequence: CAWSVIRTNTEAFF. The CDR3 region has the DNA TGTGCCTGGAGTGTAATCAGGACGAACACTGAAGCTTTCTTT.

The chain combines TRBV28 with TRBJ1-5, with 9 bases matching TRBD1. After removal of 8 bases from V and 5 bases from J, the junction contained 1 base not matched to a gene. This CDR3 has 12 amino acids. The germline CDR1 and CDR2 sequences are MDHEN and SYDVKM. Here the CDR3 reads CASRQGDQPQHF. The DNA of the CDR3 is TGTGCCAGCCGACAGGGGGATCAGCCCCAGCATTTT.

This clone is labeled medium-sized (0.01 to 0.1%). The V gene is TRBV11-3, the J gene TRBJ1-2, with 10 bases that match TRBD1. The CDR3 consists of 15 residues. V was pared by 5 bases and J by 5 bases, with 8 bases of the junction left unmatched. The germline V gene encodes CDR1 SGHNT and CDR2 YENEEA. The CDR3 region has the DNA TGTGCCAGCAGCCCGCCCGGGACAGGGGCTTATGGCTACACCTTC. It specifies CASSPPGTGAYGYTF.

This clone occurred a few times. The gene calls are TRBV18 and TRBJ1-1; D unclear. CDR3 size: 15 residues. Germline assignment: CDR1 KGHSH and CDR2 LQKENI. V was clipped by 5 bases and J by 2 bases, with 15 bases between them. The CDR3 DNA reads as TGTGCCAGCTCAGCCCTACCCGACGAAAACACTGAAGCTTTCTTT. This translates into CASSALPDENTEAFF.

This clone turned up a few times. A read error may account for a junction end that differs from germline. This chain uses TRBV25-1 with TRBJ1-6; 7 bases agree with TRBD1. The CDR3 consists of 15 residues. Germline CDR1 is MGHDK and CDR2 is SYGVNS. The CDR3 bases are TGTGCCAGCAGTGTAACAGGGGCCAATAACTCACCCCTCCACTTT. Translating gives CASSVTGANNSPLHF.

The V call is TRBV19, the J call TRBJ1-1; maybe TRBD1 (6 bases). Trimming removed 5 bases at V and 4 bases at J, with 11 bases between. The CDR3 has 13 residues. CDR1 LNHDA and CDR2 SQIVND come from the germline V gene (reference sequence). CDR3: CASSVSRGTEAFF. For the CDR3, the DNA is TGTGCCAGTAGTGTTAGCAGGGGCACTGAAGCTTTCTTT. The full variable domain, completed using reference TRBV19 and TRBJ1-1, is DGGITQSPKYLFRKEGQNVTLSCEQNLNHDAMYWYRQDPGQGLRLIYYSQIVNDFQKGDIAEGYSVSREKKESFPLTVTSAQKNPTAFYLCASSVSRGTEAFFGQGTRLTVV.

This sequence joins TRBV6-8 and TRBJ1-3; unclear D gene. The CDR3 is 13 residues long. Germline V gene data show CDR1 as MNHGY and CDR2 as SAAAGT. V was clipped by 10 bases and J by 0 bases, with 10 bases between them. The CDR3 loop reads CAITGSSGNTIYF. For the CDR3, the DNA is TGTGCCATCACCGGTAGCTCTGGAAACACCATATATTTT.

This clone qualifies as medium-sized (0.01 to 0.1%). This sequence joins TRBV9 and TRBJ1-2; 8 bases are shared with TRBD1. The CDR3 length is 14 residues. Per the germline V gene, CDR1 is SGDLS and CDR2 is YYNGEE. The ends lost 4 bases at V and 5 bases at J; junction bases unmatched: 7. The chain's CDR3 is CASSPQGAGYGYTF. DNA of the CDR3: TGTGCCAGCAGCCCGCAGGGGGCAGGTTATGGCTACACCTTC.

The V call is TRBV11-3, the J call TRBJ1-4; possibly TRBD1 for D (6 bases). Trimming took off 4 bases at V and 4 bases at J, with 10 bases between the two ends. The CDR3 contains 14 residues. The V gene's germline CDR1 is SGHNT and CDR2 YENEEA. In nucleotides, the CDR3 is TGTGCCAGCAGCTCTGGACAGAATAATGAAAAACTGTTTTTT. Translation: CASSSGQNNEKLFF.

This clone is medium-sized by share. V is TRBV9 and J is TRBJ1-5; D is ambiguous. Between the trimmed V and J ends, which lost 5 bases and 0 bases, there was a span of 12 bases. The CDR3 length is 15 residues. CDR1 and CDR2 from the germline V gene are SGDLS and YYNGEE. CDR3 nucleotide sequence: TGTGCCAGCAGTACACATCGGGCTAGCAATCAGCCCCAGCATTTT. It translates to CASSTHRASNQPQHF.